What follows is one T cell receptor beta chain and its context. Antigen: not known. Documented time point: cycle 4 day 1 (C4D1), after 6 weeks of nivolumab. Autologous stem cell transplantation was followed by relapse in every patient, and brentuximab vedotin exposure varied. Here immunoSEQ multiplex PCR was the method, and the copy in TCRdb shows in-frame clones only, minus some. The sample comprises fewer than 55,000 clones, roughly 78% of which are singletons, and around a third rests with the top ten. The CDR3 contains 15 residues. V lost 3 bases, J lost 1 base, and 13 bases lay in between. Germline loops: CDR1 GTSNPN, CDR2 SVGIG (reference sequence). This sample was included in a study of PD-1 blockade in classical Hodgkin lymphoma. Study background: Patients in the cohort were put on intravenous nivolumab, 3 mg/kg every 2 weeks. Study-level results: The authors excluded patients who started nivolumab under 1 year after ASCT. Patients who responded completely had about the same baseline diversity as newly diagnosed patients.

The clonotype comes from a human donor with classical Hodgkin lymphoma. Sequences were derived from peripheral blood mononuclear cells (PBMCs), sampled before the fourth cycle of nivolumab. The V and J genes are TRBV30 and TRBJ1-5; the D gene is possibly TRBD1 (6 bases). Written as DNA, the CDR3 is TGTGCCTGGAGCTTCGGCACAGGGAGCAATCAGCCCCAGCATTTT. Its protein is CAWSFGTGSNQPQHF.